Each of the 10 T cell receptor beta chains below was sequenced from the same sample in a study of T cells in Graves' hyperthyroidism and ophthalmopathy. RNA transcripts provided the source from which TCR beta CDR3 regions were amplified. Researchers ran a first-round RT-PCR on the TCR CDR3 using the HTBI primer set. TCRdb reprocessed the multiplex PCR reads via MiXCR and lists one record per CDR3 protein. The table includes 500,000 to 750,000 distinct CDR3 sequences, more than 15% detected once. The sequenced sample was blood. These receptor sequences come from a woman in her thirties with Graves' hyperthyroidism.

The rearrangement joins TRBV7-9 to TRBJ2-2; the match to TRBD2 covers 9 bases. This CDR3 contains 21 residues. The V segment lost 5 bases and the J segment 1 base; nucleotides outside the gene matches: 20. Germline CDR1 and CDR2: SEHNR and FQNEAQ (reference sequence). For the CDR3, the DNA is TGTGCCAGCAGCCCACGGGGTATGCTAGCGGGACGAAAAGTGAACACCGGGGAGCTGTTTTTT. Protein sequence: CASSPRGMLAGRKVNTGELFF.

The chain joins TRBV13 to TRBJ1-4; 10 bases align to TRBD1. The CDR3 is made up of 17 amino acids. Germline V gene data show CDR1 as PRHDT and CDR2 as FYEKMQ (reference sequence). The trim removed 4 bases at V and 5 bases at J, leaving 10 bases unmatched. CDR3 nucleotide sequence: TGTGCCAGCAGCTCAAACCGGGACAGGGGCCGGAATGAAAAACTGTTTTTT. Its protein is CASSSNRDRGRNEKLFF.

This clonotype has a handful of counts. This rearrangement joins TRBV13 to TRBJ2-4, with a possible D match to TRBD2 (7 bases). Trimming removed 3 bases at V and 4 bases at J, with 16 bases between. The CDR3 sequence is 16 residues long. Germline V gene sequence: CDR1 PRHDT, CDR2 FYEKMQ (reference sequence). In nucleotides, the CDR3 is TGTGCCAGCAGCTTCGGCCGGGGGGCGCTAAAAAACATTCAGTACTTC. Protein: CASSFGRGALKNIQYF.

V gene TRBV19 combines with J gene TRBJ2-7, with 7 bases matching TRBD2. V trimming: 10 bases; J trimming: 3 bases; junction bases outside the gene matches: 9. The CDR3 has 13 residues. Germline V lookup: CDR1 LNHDA, CDR2 SQIVND (reference sequence). CDR3 nucleotide sequence: TGTGCCACTTCGAGCGGGGAGGTCTACGAGCAGTACTTC. Translating gives CATSSGEVYEQYF.

This chain uses TRBV29-1 with TRBJ1-5; D may be TRBD1 (5 bases). The ends were cut back, 4 bases at V and 6 bases at J, with 13 bases in the middle. The CDR3 sequence is 13 residues long. Germline loops: CDR1 SQVTM, CDR2 ANQGSEA. CDR3: CSVAGGEGQPQHF. In DNA, the CDR3 is TGCAGCGTTGCGGGGGGGGAAGGTCAGCCCCAGCATTTT.

This clonotype was picked up a small number of times. The CDR3 nucleotides read TGCAGTGCACCCCGGAACAGGGGAGAGACCCAGTACTTC. Its protein is CSAPRNRGETQYF. V is TRBV20-1 and J is TRBJ2-5, with TRBD1 identical over 7 bases. The J segment lost 4 bases and the V segment lost 6 bases, leaving 8 bases of the junction unmatched. The CDR3 has 13 residues. Germline CDR1 is DFQATT and CDR2 is SNEGSKA (reference sequence).

The genes are TRBV2 and TRBJ2-3; 8 positions match TRBD2. Germline V lookup: CDR1 SNHLY, CDR2 FYNNEI. The J segment lost 6 bases and the V segment lost 5 bases, leaving 10 bases of the junction unmatched. The CDR3 is 15 residues long. CDR3 sequence: CASSSIAGLGDTQYF. The CDR3 DNA is TGTGCCAGCAGTTCCATAGCGGGACTCGGGGATACGCAGTATTTT.

This chain connects TRBV9 to TRBJ1-1, with a possible D match to TRBD1 (5 bases). Germline-derived CDR1 and CDR2 are SGDLS and YYNGEE. The V gene lost 3 bases and the J gene lost 3 bases, with 15 bases spanning the gap. This CDR3 comprises 15 residues. Here the CDR3 DNA reads TGTGCCAGCAGCGCCACCTCCGGGGGGTACACTGAAGCTTTCTTT. Its translation is CASSATSGGYTEAFF.

This chain links TRBV20-1 with TRBJ2-1, with 10 nucleotides matching TRBD2. The CDR3 runs 15 residues. Germline V gene data show CDR1 as DFQATT and CDR2 as SNEGSKA (reference sequence). With V trimmed by 6 bases and J by 6 bases, 11 bases remained unmatched. CDR3 sequence reads: CSANPLAGTLNEQFF. CDR3 bases: TGCAGTGCAAACCCACTAGCGGGAACCCTCAATGAGCAGTTCTTC.

Only one count was recorded for this clonotype. The chain has TRBV20-1 and TRBJ2-4, with 10 nucleotides matching TRBD2. This CDR3 contains 14 residues. The V gene's germline CDR1 is DFQATT and CDR2 SNEGSKA (reference sequence). With V trimmed by 5 bases and J by 8 bases, 9 bases remained unmatched. The CDR3 DNA reads TGCAGTGCTTCGGCTAGCGGGAGCGTGTACATTCAGTACTTC. Its protein is CSASASGSVYIQYF.